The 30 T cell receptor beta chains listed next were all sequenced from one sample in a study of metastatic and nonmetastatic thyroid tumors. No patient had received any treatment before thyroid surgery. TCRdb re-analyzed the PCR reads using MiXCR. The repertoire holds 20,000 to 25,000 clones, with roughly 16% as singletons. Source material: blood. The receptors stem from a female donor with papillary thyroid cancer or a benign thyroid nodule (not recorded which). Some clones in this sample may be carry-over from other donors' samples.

The CDR3 is CSARSSKDYGYTF. The CDR3 DNA reads TGCAGTGCTAGATCATCGAAGGACTATGGCTACACCTTC. The chain is built from TRBV20-1 and TRBJ1-2; D gene unclear. Germline V gene sequence: CDR1 DFQATT, CDR2 SNEGSKA (reference sequence). CDR3 length: 13 residues. The V and J ends lost 2 bases and 3 bases respectively, with 10 bases between them.

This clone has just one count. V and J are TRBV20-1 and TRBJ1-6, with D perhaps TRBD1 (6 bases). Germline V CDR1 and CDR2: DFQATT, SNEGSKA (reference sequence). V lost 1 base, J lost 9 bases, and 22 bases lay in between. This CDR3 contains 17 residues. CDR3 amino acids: CSARAPARTVEASPLHF. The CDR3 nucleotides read TGCAGTGCTAGAGCTCCGGCACGGACAGTAGAAGCTTCACCCCTCCACTTT.

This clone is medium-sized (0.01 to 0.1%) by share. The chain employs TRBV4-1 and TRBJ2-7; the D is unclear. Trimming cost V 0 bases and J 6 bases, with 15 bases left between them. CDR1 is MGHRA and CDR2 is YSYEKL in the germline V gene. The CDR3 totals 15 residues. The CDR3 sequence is CASSQDLYEASEQYF. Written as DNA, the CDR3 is TGCGCCAGCAGCCAAGATCTATATGAGGCTAGCGAGCAGTACTTC.

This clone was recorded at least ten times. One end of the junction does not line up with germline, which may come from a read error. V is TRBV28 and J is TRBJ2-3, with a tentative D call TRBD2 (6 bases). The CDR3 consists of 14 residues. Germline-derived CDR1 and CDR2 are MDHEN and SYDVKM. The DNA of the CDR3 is TGTGCCAGCAGTTTTCTTAGCGGCACAGATGCGCAGTATTTT. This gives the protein CASSFLSGTDAQYF.

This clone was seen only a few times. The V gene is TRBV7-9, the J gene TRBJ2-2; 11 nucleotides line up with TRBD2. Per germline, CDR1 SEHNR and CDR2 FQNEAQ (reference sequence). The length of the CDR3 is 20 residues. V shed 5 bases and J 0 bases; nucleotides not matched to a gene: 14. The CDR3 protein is CASSAQPGTSGKANTGELFF. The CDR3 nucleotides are TGTGCCAGCAGCGCCCAACCCGGGACTAGCGGAAAAGCGAACACCGGGGAGCTGTTTTTT.

The CDR3 bases are TGCGCCAGCAGCTCTGCCGGACTAGCGGGAGTCAATGAGCAGTTCTTC. Translated, it gives CASSSAGLAGVNEQFF. The chain is built from TRBV5-1 and TRBJ2-1, with 13 bases identical to TRBD2. CDR3 length: 16 amino acids. Losses at the gene ends were 3 bases for V and 6 bases for J; bases not matched to a gene: 6. The germline V gene has CDR1 SGHRS and CDR2 YFSETQ.

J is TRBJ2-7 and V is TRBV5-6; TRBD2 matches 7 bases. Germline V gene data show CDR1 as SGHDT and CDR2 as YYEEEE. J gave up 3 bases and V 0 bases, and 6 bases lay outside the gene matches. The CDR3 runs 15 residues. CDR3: CASSLGEGPIYEQYF. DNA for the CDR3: TGTGCCAGCAGCTTGGGGGAGGGACCTATCTACGAGCAGTACTTC.

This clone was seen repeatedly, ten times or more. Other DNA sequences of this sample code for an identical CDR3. In nucleotides, the CDR3 is TGCGCCAGCAGCTTGACTCTTCTCGGGTACGAGCAGTACTTC. Translated: CASSLTLLGYEQYF. This sequence joins TRBV5-1 and TRBJ2-7; D uncertain. The CDR3 extends over 14 amino acids. The germline V gene encodes CDR1 SGHRS and CDR2 YFSETQ. V shed 1 base and J shed 4 bases, with 12 bases lying between them.

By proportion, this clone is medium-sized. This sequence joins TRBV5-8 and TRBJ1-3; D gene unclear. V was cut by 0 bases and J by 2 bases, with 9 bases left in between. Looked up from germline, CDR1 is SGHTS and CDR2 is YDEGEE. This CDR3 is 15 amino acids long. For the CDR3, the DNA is TGTGCCAGCAGCTTGGCTACGAGGGCTGGAAACACCATATATTTT. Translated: CASSLATRAGNTIYF.

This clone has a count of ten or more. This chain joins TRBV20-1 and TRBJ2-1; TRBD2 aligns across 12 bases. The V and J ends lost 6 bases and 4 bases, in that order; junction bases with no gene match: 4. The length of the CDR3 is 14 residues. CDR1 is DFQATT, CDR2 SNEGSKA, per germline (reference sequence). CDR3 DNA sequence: TGCAGTGCGGCCGGACTAGCGGGGTACAATGAGCAGTTCTTC. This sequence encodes CSAAGLAGYNEQFF.

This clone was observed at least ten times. CDR3 sequence reads: CASSLEGTGTVYEQYF. CDR3 in DNA: TGTGCCAGCAGCTTAGAGGGTACCGGGACAGTCTACGAGCAGTACTTC. This chain connects TRBV11-2 to TRBJ2-7; 7 bases match TRBD1. Germline V CDR1 and CDR2: SGHAT, FQNNGV. Trimming took 0 bases from V and 3 from J; bases not matched to a gene: 8. This CDR3 comprises 16 residues.

As DNA, the CDR3 is TGTGCCTGTTCCCCACGGGGGGCTAGCACAGATACGCAGTATTTT. The encoded protein is CACSPRGASTDTQYF. The chain recombines TRBV30 with TRBJ2-3, with D possibly being TRBD2 (7 bases). The CDR3 runs 15 residues. Between the trimmed V and J ends, which lost 6 bases and 0 bases, there was a span of 16 bases. Germline CDR1 is GTSNPN and CDR2 is SVGIG (reference sequence).

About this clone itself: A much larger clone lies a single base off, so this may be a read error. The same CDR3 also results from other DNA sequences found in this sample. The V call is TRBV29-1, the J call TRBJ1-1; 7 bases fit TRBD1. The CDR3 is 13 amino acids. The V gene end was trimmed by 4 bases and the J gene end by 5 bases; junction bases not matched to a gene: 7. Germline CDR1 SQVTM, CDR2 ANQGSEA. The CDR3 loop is CSVVGQGGTEAFF. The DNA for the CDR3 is TGCAGCGTTGTCGGGCAGGGGGGGACTGAAGCTTTCTTT.

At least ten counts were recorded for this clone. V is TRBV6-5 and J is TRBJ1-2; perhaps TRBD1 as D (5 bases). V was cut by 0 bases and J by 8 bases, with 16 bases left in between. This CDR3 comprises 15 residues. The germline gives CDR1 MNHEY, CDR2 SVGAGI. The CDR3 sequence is CASSYSGRSINGYTF. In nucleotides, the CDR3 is TGTGCCAGCAGTTACTCGGGACGTAGCATCAACGGCTACACCTTC.

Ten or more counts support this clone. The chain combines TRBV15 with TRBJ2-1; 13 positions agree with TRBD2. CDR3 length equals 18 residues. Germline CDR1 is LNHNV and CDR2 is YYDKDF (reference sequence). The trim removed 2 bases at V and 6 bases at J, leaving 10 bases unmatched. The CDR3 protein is CATSRTLGLAGVGNEQFF. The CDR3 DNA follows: TGTGCCACCAGCAGAACCCTCGGACTAGCGGGAGTAGGCAATGAGCAGTTCTTC. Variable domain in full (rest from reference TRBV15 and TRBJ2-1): DAMVIQNPRYQVTQFGKPVTLSCSQTLNHNVMYWYQQKSSQAPKLLFHYYDKDFNNEADTPDNFQSRRPNTSFCFLDIRSPGLGDTAMYLCATSRTLGLAGVGNEQFFGPGTRLTVL.

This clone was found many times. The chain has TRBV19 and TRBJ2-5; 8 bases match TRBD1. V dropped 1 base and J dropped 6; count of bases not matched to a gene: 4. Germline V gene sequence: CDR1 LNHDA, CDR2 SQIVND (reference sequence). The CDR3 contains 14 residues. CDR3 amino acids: CASSIGQGIKTQYF. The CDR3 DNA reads TGTGCCAGTAGTATAGGACAGGGGATAAAGACCCAGTACTTC.

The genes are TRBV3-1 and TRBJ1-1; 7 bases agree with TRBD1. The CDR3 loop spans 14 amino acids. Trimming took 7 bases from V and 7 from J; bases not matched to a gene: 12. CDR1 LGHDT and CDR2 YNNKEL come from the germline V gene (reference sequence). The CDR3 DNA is TGTGCCAGCAACCAGTCAGACAGGGCCTGTGAAGCTTTCTTT. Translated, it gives CASNQSDRACEAFF.

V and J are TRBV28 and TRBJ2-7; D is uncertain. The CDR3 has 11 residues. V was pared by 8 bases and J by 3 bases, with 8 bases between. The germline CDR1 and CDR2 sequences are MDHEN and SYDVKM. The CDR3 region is CASSSLYEQYF. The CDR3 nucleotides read TGTGCCAGCTCGAGCCTCTACGAGCAGTACTTC.

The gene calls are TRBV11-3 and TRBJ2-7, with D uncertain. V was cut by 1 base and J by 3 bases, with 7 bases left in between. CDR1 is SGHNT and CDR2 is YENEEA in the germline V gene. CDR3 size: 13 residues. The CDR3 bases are TGTGCCAGCAGCTTAGGATTCGTCTACGAGCAGTACTTC. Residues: CASSLGFVYEQYF.

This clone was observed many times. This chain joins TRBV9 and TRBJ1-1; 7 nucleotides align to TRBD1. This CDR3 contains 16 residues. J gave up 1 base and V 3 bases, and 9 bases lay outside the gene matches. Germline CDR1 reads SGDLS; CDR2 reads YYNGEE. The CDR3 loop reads CASSAPTTGTNTEAFF. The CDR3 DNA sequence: TGTGCCAGCAGCGCCCCAACGACAGGGACGAACACTGAAGCTTTCTTT.

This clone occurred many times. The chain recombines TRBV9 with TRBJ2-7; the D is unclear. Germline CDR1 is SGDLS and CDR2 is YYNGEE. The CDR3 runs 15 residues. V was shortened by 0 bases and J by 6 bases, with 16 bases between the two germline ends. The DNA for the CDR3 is TGTGCCAGCAGCGTAGCTGGTGGGGTGTTAGCCGAGCAGTACTTC. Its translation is CASSVAGGVLAEQYF. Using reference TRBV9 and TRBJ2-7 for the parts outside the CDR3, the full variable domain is DSGVTQTPKHLITATGQRVTLRCSPRSGDLSVYWYQQSLDQGLQFLIQYYNGEERAKGNILERFSAQQFPDLHSELNLSSLELGDSALYFCASSVAGGVLAEQYFGPGTRLTVT.

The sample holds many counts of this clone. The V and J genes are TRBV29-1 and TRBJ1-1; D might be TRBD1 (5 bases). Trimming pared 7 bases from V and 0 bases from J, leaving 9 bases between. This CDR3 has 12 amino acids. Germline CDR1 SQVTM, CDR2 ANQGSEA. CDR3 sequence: CSAGGVNTEAFF. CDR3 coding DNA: TGCAGCGCCGGGGGAGTGAACACTGAAGCTTTCTTT.

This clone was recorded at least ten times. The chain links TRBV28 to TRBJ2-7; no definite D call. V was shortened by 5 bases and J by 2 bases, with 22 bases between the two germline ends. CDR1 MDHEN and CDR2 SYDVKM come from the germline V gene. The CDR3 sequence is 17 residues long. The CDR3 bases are TGTGCCAGCAGTCCCCCTACCCACCGGGTCGACGCCTACGAGCAGTACTTC. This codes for CASSPPTHRVDAYEQYF.

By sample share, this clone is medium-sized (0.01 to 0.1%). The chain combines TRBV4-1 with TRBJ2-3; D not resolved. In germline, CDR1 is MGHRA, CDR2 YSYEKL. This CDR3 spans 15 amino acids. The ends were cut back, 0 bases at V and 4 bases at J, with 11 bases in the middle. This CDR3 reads CASSQDRSYPDTQYF. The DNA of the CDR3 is TGCGCCAGCAGCCAAGATAGGTCTTATCCAGATACGCAGTATTTT.

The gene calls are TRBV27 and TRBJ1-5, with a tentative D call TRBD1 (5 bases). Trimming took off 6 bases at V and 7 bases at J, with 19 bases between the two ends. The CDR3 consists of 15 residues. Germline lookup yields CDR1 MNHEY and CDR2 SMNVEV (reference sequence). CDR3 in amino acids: CASSLTPTEEQPQHF. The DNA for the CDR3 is TGTGCCAGCAGCTTAACCCCGACAGAGGAACAGCCCCAGCATTTT.

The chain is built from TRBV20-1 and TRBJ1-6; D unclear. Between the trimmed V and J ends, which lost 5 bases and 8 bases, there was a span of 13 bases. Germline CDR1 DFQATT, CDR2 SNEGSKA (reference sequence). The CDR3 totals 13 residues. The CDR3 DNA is TGCAGTGCTCTGGAGAGGTGCGATTCACCCCTCCACTTT. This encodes CSALERCDSPLHF.

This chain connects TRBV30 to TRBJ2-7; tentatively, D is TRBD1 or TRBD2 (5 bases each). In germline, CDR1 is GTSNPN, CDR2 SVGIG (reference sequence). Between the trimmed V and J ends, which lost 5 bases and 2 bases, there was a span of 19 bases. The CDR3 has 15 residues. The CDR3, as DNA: TGTGCCTGGGTCGCCGGGACCTACCCTACCTACGAGCAGTACTTC. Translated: CAWVAGTYPTYEQYF.

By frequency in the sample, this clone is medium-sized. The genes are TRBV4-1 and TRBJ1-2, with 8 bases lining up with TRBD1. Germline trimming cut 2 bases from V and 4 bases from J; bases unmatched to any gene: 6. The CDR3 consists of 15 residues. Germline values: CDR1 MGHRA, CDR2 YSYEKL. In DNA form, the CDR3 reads TGCGCCAGCAGCCAAAGCCAGGGGGCTGGCTATGGCTACACCTTC. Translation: CASSQSQGAGYGYTF.

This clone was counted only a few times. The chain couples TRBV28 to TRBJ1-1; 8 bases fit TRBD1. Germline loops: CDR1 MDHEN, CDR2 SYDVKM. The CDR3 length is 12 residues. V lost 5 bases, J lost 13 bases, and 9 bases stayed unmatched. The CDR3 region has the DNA TGTGCCAGCAGTGAACCTTACAGGGGGGGTTTCTTT. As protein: CASSEPYRGGFF.

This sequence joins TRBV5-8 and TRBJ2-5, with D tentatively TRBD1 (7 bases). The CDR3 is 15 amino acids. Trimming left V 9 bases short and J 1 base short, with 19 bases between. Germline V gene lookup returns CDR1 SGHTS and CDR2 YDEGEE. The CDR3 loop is CANNSRGVAQETQYF. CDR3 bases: TGTGCCAACAATAGCAGGGGGGTTGCCCAAGAGACCCAGTACTTC.